This T cell receptor beta chain was observed in a study of shared T cell receptors in the human thymus. Method: immunoSEQ multiplex PCR; TCRdb's copy keeps in-frame clones and lacks some. The sample records under 850,000 clones, roughly 88% being singletons. Germline CDR1 reads LNHNV; CDR2 reads YYDKDF (reference sequence). Trimming shortened V by 1 base and J by 0 bases, and 4 bases separated the two germline ends. The CDR3 length is 15 residues. The sample was also linked to a second study, of human thymus T cells. Per that paper: The thymus was resected at corrective cardiac surgery. Related research reported highly overlapping thymic repertoires among unrelated individuals.

Specimen: thymocytes. V is TRBV15 and J is TRBJ2-6; no clear D gene. The sequence came from a boy younger than two with a congenital heart defect. In DNA form, the CDR3 reads TGTGCCACCAGCAGAGTGGCCTCTGGGGCCAACGTCCTGACTTTC. This gives the protein CATSRVASGANVLTF.